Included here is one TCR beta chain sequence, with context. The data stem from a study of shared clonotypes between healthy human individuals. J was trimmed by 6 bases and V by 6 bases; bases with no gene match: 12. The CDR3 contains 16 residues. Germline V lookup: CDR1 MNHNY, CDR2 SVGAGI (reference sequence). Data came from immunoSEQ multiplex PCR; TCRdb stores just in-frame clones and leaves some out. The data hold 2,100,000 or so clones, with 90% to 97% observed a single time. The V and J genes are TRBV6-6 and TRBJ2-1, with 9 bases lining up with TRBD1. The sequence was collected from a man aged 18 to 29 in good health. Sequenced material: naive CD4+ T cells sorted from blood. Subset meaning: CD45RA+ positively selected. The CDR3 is CASRWTGVGDFNEQFF. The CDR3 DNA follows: TGTGCCAGCAGATGGACAGGGGTAGGAGATTTCAATGAGCAGTTCTTC.